The rows below give T cell receptor beta chains drawn from one sample of a study of metastatic and nonmetastatic thyroid tumors. With MiXCR, TCRdb called clones anew from the PCR reads. The data hold about 25,000 clones, with approximately 20% observed a single time. Sequenced sample: blood. Receptors were obtained from a female donor with papillary thyroid cancer or a benign thyroid nodule (not recorded which). Some clones in this sample may be carry-over from other donors' samples. The CDR3 runs from the conserved cysteine through the conserved F or W. D genes are given only for firm matches. Some rows have no size entry. The others give once, few or many, or a class for an expanded clone.

d_gene: -
len: 14
abundance: many
v_gene: TRBV7-6
j_gene: TRBJ2-2
CDR3aa: CASSLQANTGELFF
CDR3nt: TGTGCCAGCAGCCTACAGGCTAACACCGGGGAGCTGTTTTTT

d_gene: TRBD1
len: 15
abundance: -
v_gene: TRBV7-3
j_gene: TRBJ1-1
CDR3aa: CASSLTRGTNTEAFF
CDR3nt: TGTGCCAGCAGCTTAACCAGGGGGACGAACACTGAAGCTTTCTTT

d_gene: -
len: 14
abundance: many
v_gene: TRBV5-4
j_gene: TRBJ2-3
CDR3aa: CASSASPSVDTQYF
CDR3nt: TGTGCCAGCAGCGCCTCCCCTAGCGTAGATACGCAGTATTTT

d_gene: -
len: 13
abundance: medium-sized
v_gene: TRBV30
j_gene: TRBJ2-7
CDR3aa: CAWSFRGSYEQYF
CDR3nt: TGTGCCTGGAGTTTCAGGGGTTCCTACGAGCAGTACTTC

d_gene: -
len: 13
abundance: few
v_gene: TRBV4-2
j_gene: TRBJ1-5
CDR3aa: CASSQAGGQPQHF
CDR3nt: TGTGCCAGCAGCCAAGCGGGCGGCCAGCCCCAGCATTTT

d_gene: TRBD2
len: 16
abundance: -
v_gene: TRBV19
j_gene: TRBJ2-1
CDR3aa: CASRTLLAGGSHEQFF
CDR3nt: TGTGCCAGTAGGACCCTCCTAGCGGGAGGCAGCCATGAGCAGTTCTTC

d_gene: -
len: 15
abundance: medium-sized
v_gene: TRBV6-4
j_gene: TRBJ2-1
CDR3aa: CASSEGSNDHNEQFF
CDR3nt: TGTGCCAGCAGTGAAGGTTCTAACGATCACAATGAGCAGTTCTTC

d_gene: -
len: 13
abundance: many
v_gene: TRBV4-1
j_gene: TRBJ2-3
CDR3aa: CASSQEPGNTQYF
CDR3nt: TGCGCCAGCAGCCAAGAACCCGGGAATACGCAGTATTTT

d_gene: -
len: 14
abundance: many
v_gene: TRBV28
j_gene: TRBJ1-4
CDR3aa: CASSIPHGNEKLFF
CDR3nt: TGTGCCAGCAGTATACCACACGGGAATGAAAAACTGTTTTTT

d_gene: TRBD2
len: 17
abundance: many
v_gene: TRBV28
j_gene: TRBJ2-3
CDR3aa: CASSWGGAGGLGDTQYF
CDR3nt: TGTGCCAGCAGTTGGGGGGGAGCGGGAGGGCTCGGAGATACGCAGTATTTT

d_gene: TRBD2
len: 12
abundance: many
v_gene: TRBV5-1
j_gene: TRBJ2-1
CDR3aa: CASSGTTNEQFF
CDR3nt: TGCGCCAGCAGCGGGACTACGAATGAGCAGTTCTTC

d_gene: TRBD1
len: 19
abundance: many
v_gene: TRBV6-5
j_gene: TRBJ1-6
CDR3aa: CASSPTGQGSMFDNSPLHF
CDR3nt: TGTGCCAGCAGTCCCACGGGACAGGGTAGTATGTTCGATAATTCACCCCTCCACTTT

d_gene: TRBD2
len: 16
abundance: many
v_gene: TRBV10-3
j_gene: TRBJ2-2
CDR3aa: CAISFTGGLNTGELFF
CDR3nt: TGTGCCATCAGTTTTACGGGAGGGCTGAACACCGGGGAGCTGTTTTTT

d_gene: TRBD1
len: 14
abundance: medium-sized
v_gene: TRBV9
j_gene: TRBJ2-7
CDR3aa: CASSVGQGGYEQYF
CDR3nt: TGTGCCAGCAGCGTCGGACAGGGAGGCTACGAGCAGTACTTC

d_gene: -
len: 14
abundance: many
v_gene: TRBV4-3
j_gene: TRBJ2-3
CDR3aa: CASSQVGGVDTQYF
CDR3nt: TGCGCCAGCAGCCAAGTAGGGGGGGTGGATACGCAGTATTTT

d_gene: -
len: 12
abundance: medium-sized
v_gene: TRBV6-2/TRBV6-3
j_gene: TRBJ2-7
CDR3aa: CATWGPAYEQYF
CDR3nt: TGTGCCACCTGGGGACCCGCGTACGAGCAGTACTTC

d_gene: -
len: 13
abundance: few
v_gene: TRBV2
j_gene: TRBJ2-1
CDR3aa: CASPRQSGNEQFF
CDR3nt: TGTGCCAGCCCCCGACAGTCCGGGAATGAGCAGTTCTTC

d_gene: -
len: 14
abundance: many
v_gene: TRBV9
j_gene: TRBJ1-3
CDR3aa: CASSDEYSGNTIYF
CDR3nt: TGTGCCAGCAGCGACGAGTACTCTGGAAACACCATATATTTT

d_gene: TRBD2
len: 16
abundance: few
v_gene: TRBV20-1
j_gene: TRBJ2-7
CDR3aa: CSARPASGRVGYEQYF
CDR3nt: TGCAGTGCTAGACCGGCTAGCGGGAGGGTAGGCTACGAGCAGTACTTC

d_gene: -
len: 16
abundance: -
v_gene: TRBV11-2
j_gene: TRBJ2-3
CDR3aa: CASSLESWSYTDTQYF
CDR3nt: TGTGCCAGCAGCTTAGAATCCTGGTCCTACACAGATACGCAGTATTTT

d_gene: -
len: 17
abundance: many
v_gene: TRBV9
j_gene: TRBJ1-1
CDR3aa: CASSQGFGGSRNTEAFF
CDR3nt: TGTGCCAGCAGCCAAGGGTTCGGGGGCAGTCGGAACACTGAAGCTTTCTTT

d_gene: -
len: 13
abundance: many
v_gene: TRBV7-2
j_gene: TRBJ2-3
CDR3aa: CASSLSITDTQYF
CDR3nt: TGTGCCAGCAGCTTATCCATCACAGATACGCAGTATTTT

d_gene: TRBD1
len: 15
abundance: many
v_gene: TRBV6-4
j_gene: TRBJ2-3
CDR3aa: CASSRTGGGTDTQYF
CDR3nt: TGTGCCAGCAGTCGGACAGGGGGAGGCACAGATACGCAGTATTTT

d_gene: TRBD2
len: 16
abundance: many
v_gene: TRBV20-1
j_gene: TRBJ2-3
CDR3aa: CSALGGLAGGADTQYF
CDR3nt: TGCAGTGCTTTGGGAGGACTAGCCGGAGGGGCAGATACGCAGTATTTT

d_gene: -
len: 11
abundance: many
v_gene: TRBV5-1
j_gene: TRBJ2-1
CDR3aa: CASSLVDEQFF
CDR3nt: TGCGCCAGCAGCTTGGTGGATGAGCAGTTCTTC

d_gene: -
len: 15
abundance: -
v_gene: TRBV5-1
j_gene: TRBJ1-6
CDR3aa: CASSSQSSVNSPLHF
CDR3nt: TGCGCCAGCAGCTCCCAGAGCAGCGTCAATTCACCCCTCCACTTT

d_gene: -
len: 12
abundance: many
v_gene: TRBV12-3/TRBV12-4
j_gene: TRBJ1-1
CDR3aa: CASKVPGREAFF
CDR3nt: TGTGCCAGCAAGGTACCGGGACGGGAAGCTTTCTTT

d_gene: -
len: 14
abundance: many
v_gene: TRBV6-1
j_gene: TRBJ2-4
CDR3aa: CASSDGQGQSIQYF
CDR3nt: TGTGCCAGCAGTGACGGACAAGGTCAAAGCATTCAGTACTTC

d_gene: -
len: 13
abundance: few
v_gene: TRBV6-1
j_gene: TRBJ1-3
CDR3aa: CASMGSSGNTVYF
CDR3nt: TGTGCCAGCATGGGAAGCTCTGGAAACACCGTATATTTT

d_gene: TRBD1
len: 13
abundance: many
v_gene: TRBV18
j_gene: TRBJ1-2
CDR3aa: CASALDRAYGYTF
CDR3nt: TGTGCCAGCGCCCTCGACAGGGCCTATGGCTACACCTTC

d_gene: TRBD1
len: 21
abundance: many
v_gene: TRBV28
j_gene: TRBJ1-4
CDR3aa: CASSSSPPLGTGASTNEKLFF
CDR3nt: TGTGCCAGCAGTTCCTCCCCCCCATTGGGGACAGGGGCTTCAACTAATGAAAAACTGTTTTTT

d_gene: -
len: 12
abundance: -
v_gene: TRBV20-1
j_gene: TRBJ2-7
CDR3aa: CRYRQNNYEQYF
CDR3nt: TGCAGGTATAGGCAGAATAACTACGAGCAGTACTTC

d_gene: -
len: 14
abundance: -
v_gene: TRBV7-8
j_gene: TRBJ2-5
CDR3aa: CASSPIPSVETQYF
CDR3nt: TGTGCCAGCAGCCCCATACCTAGCGTAGAGACCCAGTACTTC

d_gene: TRBD2
len: 14
abundance: many
v_gene: TRBV30
j_gene: TRBJ2-3
CDR3aa: CAWSVLAGWDTQYF
CDR3nt: TGTGCCTGGAGTGTACTAGCGGGGTGGGATACGCAGTATTTT

d_gene: -
len: 13
abundance: medium-sized
v_gene: TRBV6-5
j_gene: TRBJ2-7
CDR3aa: CASSYAAGSEQYF
CDR3nt: TGTGCCAGCAGTTACGCGGCAGGCTCCGAGCAGTACTTC

d_gene: TRBD1
len: 18
abundance: many
v_gene: TRBV10-3
j_gene: TRBJ2-6
CDR3aa: CAISDGQGRSSGANVLTF
CDR3nt: TGTGCCATCAGCGACGGACAGGGGCGGAGCTCTGGGGCCAACGTCCTGACTTTC